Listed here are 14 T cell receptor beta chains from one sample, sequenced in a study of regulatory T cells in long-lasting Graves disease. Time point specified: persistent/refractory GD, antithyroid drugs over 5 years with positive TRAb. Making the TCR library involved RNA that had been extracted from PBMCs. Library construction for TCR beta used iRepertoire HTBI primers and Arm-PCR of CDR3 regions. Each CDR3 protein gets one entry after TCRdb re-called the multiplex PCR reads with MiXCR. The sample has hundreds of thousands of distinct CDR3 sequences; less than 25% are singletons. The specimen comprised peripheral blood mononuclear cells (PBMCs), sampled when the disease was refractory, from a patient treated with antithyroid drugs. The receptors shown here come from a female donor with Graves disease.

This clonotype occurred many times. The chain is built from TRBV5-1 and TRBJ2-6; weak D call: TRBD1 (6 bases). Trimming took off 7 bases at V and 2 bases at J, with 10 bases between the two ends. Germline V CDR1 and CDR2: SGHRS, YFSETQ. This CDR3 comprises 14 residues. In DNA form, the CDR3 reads TGCGCCAGCGCACAGGGTGCTGGGGCCAACGTCCTGACTTTC. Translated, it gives CASAQGAGANVLTF. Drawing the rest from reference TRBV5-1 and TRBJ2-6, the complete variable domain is KAGVTQTPRYLIKTRGQQVTLSCSPISGHRSVSWYQQTPGQGLQFLFEYFSETQRNKGNFPGRFSGRQFSNSRSEMNVSTLELGDSALYLCASAQGAGANVLTFGAGSRLTVL.

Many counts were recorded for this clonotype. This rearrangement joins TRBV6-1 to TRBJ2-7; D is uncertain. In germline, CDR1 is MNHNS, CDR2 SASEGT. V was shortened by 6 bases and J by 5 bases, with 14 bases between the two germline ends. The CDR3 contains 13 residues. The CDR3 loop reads CASSLYGPDEQYF. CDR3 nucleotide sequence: TGTGCCAGCAGCCTCTACGGGCCCGACGAGCAGTACTTC.

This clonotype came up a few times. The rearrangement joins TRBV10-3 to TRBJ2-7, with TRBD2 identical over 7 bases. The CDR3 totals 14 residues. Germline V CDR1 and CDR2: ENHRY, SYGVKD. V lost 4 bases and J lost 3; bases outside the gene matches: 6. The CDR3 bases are TGTGCCATCAGTGCGGGCGGGAGAGACTACGAGCAGTACTTC. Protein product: CAISAGGRDYEQYF.

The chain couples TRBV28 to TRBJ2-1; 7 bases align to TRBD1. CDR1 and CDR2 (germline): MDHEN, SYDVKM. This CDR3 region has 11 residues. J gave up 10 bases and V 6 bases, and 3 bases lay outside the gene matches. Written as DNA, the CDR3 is TGTGCCAGCAGGACGGGACAGGAGCAGTTCTTC. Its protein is CASRTGQEQFF.

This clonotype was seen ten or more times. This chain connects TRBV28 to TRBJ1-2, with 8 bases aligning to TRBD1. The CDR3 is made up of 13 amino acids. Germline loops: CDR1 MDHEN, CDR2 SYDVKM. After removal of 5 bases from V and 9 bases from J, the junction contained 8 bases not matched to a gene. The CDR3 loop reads CASSLQGVISYTF. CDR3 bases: TGTGCCAGCAGTCTACAGGGGGTCATAAGCTACACCTTC.

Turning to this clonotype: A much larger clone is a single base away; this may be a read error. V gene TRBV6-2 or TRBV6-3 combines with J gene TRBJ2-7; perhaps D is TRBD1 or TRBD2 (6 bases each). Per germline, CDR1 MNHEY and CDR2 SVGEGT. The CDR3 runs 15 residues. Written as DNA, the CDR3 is TGTGCCGGCAGTGAGGAGGGGGTGAACCACTACGAGCAGTACTTC. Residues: CAGSEEGVNHYEQYF.

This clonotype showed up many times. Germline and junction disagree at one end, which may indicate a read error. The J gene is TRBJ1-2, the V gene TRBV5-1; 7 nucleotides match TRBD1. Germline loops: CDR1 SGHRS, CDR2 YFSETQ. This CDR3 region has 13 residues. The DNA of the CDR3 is TGTGCCAGCAGCCGCGACAGGGACTATGGCTACACCTTC. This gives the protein CASSRDRDYGYTF.

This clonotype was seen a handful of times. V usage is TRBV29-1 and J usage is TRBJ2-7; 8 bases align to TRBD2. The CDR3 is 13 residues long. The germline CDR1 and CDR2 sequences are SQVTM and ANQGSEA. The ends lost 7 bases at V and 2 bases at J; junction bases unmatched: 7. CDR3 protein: CSALLAAAYEQYF. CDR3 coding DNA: TGCAGCGCATTACTAGCGGCCGCCTACGAGCAGTACTTC.

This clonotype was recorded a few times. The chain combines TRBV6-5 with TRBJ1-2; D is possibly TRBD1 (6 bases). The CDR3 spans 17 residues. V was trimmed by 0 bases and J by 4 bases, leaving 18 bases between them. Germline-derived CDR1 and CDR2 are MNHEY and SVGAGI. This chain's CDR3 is CASSYSSGGANFYGYTF. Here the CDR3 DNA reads TGTGCCAGCAGTTACTCGTCCGGGGGCGCGAACTTCTATGGCTACACCTTC.

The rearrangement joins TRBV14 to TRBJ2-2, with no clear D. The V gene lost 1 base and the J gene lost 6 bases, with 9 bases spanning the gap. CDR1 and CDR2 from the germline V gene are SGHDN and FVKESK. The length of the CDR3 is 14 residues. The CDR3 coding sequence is TGTGCCAGCAGCCAAGTGAGGTCTGCCGGGGAGCTGTTTTTT. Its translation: CASSQVRSAGELFF.

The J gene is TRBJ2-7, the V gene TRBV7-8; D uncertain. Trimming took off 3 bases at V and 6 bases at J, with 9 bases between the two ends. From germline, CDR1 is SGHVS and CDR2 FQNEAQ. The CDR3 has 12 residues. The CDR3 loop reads CASSFNPREQYF. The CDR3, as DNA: TGTGCCAGCAGCTTTAATCCTCGCGAGCAGTACTTC.

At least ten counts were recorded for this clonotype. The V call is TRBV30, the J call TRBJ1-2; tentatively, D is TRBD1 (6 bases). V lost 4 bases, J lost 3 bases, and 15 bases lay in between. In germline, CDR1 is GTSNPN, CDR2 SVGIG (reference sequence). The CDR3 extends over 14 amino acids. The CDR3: CAWKLMNRDYGYTF. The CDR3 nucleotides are TGTGCCTGGAAACTTATGAACAGGGACTATGGCTACACCTTC.

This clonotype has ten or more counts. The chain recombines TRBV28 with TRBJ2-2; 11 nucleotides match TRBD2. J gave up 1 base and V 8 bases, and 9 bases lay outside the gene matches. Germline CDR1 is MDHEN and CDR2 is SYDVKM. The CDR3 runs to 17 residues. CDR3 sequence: CASHGLAGLLNTGELFF. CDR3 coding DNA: TGTGCCAGCCACGGACTAGCGGGCCTCCTGAACACCGGGGAGCTGTTTTTT.

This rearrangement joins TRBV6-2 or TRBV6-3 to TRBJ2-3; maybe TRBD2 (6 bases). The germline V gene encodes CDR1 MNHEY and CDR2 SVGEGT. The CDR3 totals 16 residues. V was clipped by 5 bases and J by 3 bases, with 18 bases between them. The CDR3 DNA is TGTGCCAGCAGTCCCCTGTCGGGAGCCGGGACAGATACGCAGTATTTT. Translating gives CASSPLSGAGTDTQYF.